The rows below give T cell receptor beta chains drawn from one sample of a study of glioma-infiltrating T cells after dendritic cell vaccination. Sequencing used immunoSEQ multiplex PCR; TCRdb keeps in-frame clones, though not all of them. The profile shows some 99,000 clones, less than 90% of them singletons. The sample consisted of blood, taken after dendritic cell vaccination. Source of these receptors: a human donor with glioblastoma. The CDR3 runs from the conserved cysteine through the conserved F or W. Fields, in order: D gene, CDR3 length, V gene, CDR3 protein. The D gene is left open where the match is weak.

. | 14 | TRBV5-4 | CASSLGVQVYEQYF
. | 14 | TRBV11-2 | CASSLDQGNYGYTF
TRBD2 | 16 | TRBV9 | CASTPGASGNTGELFF
. | 15 | TRBV5-1 | CASSLYLGENTEAFF
. | 15 | TRBV5-4 | CASTVDKSSGNTIYF
. | 14 | TRBV19 | CASTHRERNYGYTF
. | 15 | TRBV30 | CAWSTPGTTYYEQYF
TRBD1 | 13 | TRBV5-4 | CASSLAGTVQAFF
. | 13 | TRBV28 | CASRSGGDYGYTF
. | 13 | TRBV19 | CASSDQVNTEAFF
TRBD1 | 13 | TRBV6-5 | CASSRDSHQPQHF
TRBD2 | 15 | TRBV30 | CAWNPASGGPNEQFF
TRBD1 | 14 | TRBV6-5 | CASRKTGLYYGYTF
TRBD1 | 15 | TRBV18 | CASSLSNRGLTEAFF
TRBD1 | 20 | TRBV5-1 | CASSSTGGSGLGSGNIEQFF
. | 13 | TRBV6-6 | CASSYTGIGEQYF
. | 16 | TRBV9 | CASSVEGGAPQDTQYF
TRBD1 | 18 | TRBV5-6 | CASSRDRTQFSGANVLTF